The 23 T cell receptor beta chains reported below all come from one sample, sequenced in a study of tumor and adjacent non-tumor tissue in lung cancer. No cell sorting was done before RNA was extracted from the tissue. More than 3 cm separated this lung sample from the edge of the tumor. Three rounds of nested PCR, following a modified ARM-PCR protocol, produced the TCRbeta library. Using its own MiXCR run on the multiplex PCR reads, TCRdb lists one record per CDR3 protein. The sample lists around 39,000 distinct CDR3 sequences; 60% were seen once. The material sequenced was distant non-tumor lung tissue. These receptors came from a man aged 50 to 60 with non-small cell lung cancer.

As concerns this clonotype: This sequence may be a read error, since a much larger clone differs from it by one base. V gene TRBV30 combines with J gene TRBJ2-7; 8 positions agree with TRBD2. Per germline, CDR1 GTSNPN and CDR2 SVGIG (reference sequence). This CDR3 has 17 residues. V gave up 5 bases and J gave up 6 bases; unmatched junction bases: 21. In nucleotides, the CDR3 is TGTGCCTGGCACAGGAAATCTAGCGGGCGAATTGCCTGCGAGCAGTACTTC. As protein: CAWHRKSSGRIACEQYF.

Points on this clonotype: Mismatch with germline at one junction end may stem from a read error. The chain carries TRBV10-3 and TRBJ2-5; D tentatively fits TRBD1 or TRBD2 (5 bases each). The CDR3 is made up of 15 amino acids. Germline CDR1 is ENHRY and CDR2 is SYGVKD. CDR3 DNA sequence: TGTGCTATCGGTGAGTCGAATGGGGACCAAGAGACCCAGTCCTTC. It translates to CAIGESNGDQETQSF.

The gene calls are TRBV12-3 or TRBV12-4 and TRBJ2-2; D is uncertain. V was clipped by 3 bases and J by 8 bases, with 19 bases between them. The CDR3 runs to 16 residues. CDR3 nucleotides: TGTGCCAGCAGTTTTGCCGGTTCTACGAACAATGGGGAGCTGTTTTTT. This sequence encodes CASSFAGSTNNGELFF.

This clonotype has ten or more counts. The rearrangement uses TRBV5-8 and TRBJ2-2; unclear D gene. The V gene's germline CDR1 is SGHTS and CDR2 YDEGEE. V lost 4 bases, J lost 0 bases, and 16 bases lay in between. The CDR3 loop spans 17 amino acids. The CDR3 DNA sequence: TGTGCCAGCAGCCTGCACCTGACTGATGCGAACACCGGGGAGCTGTTTTTT. As protein: CASSLHLTDANTGELFF.

The V call is TRBV6-1, the J call TRBJ1-2; TRBD1 is a possible D gene (6 bases). The length of the CDR3 is 14 residues. Germline V gene sequence: CDR1 MNHNS, CDR2 SASEGT. Trimming took off 6 bases at V and 1 base at J, with 12 bases between the two ends. The CDR3 protein is CASRGGGLNYGYTF. The CDR3 region has the DNA TGTGCCAGCAGAGGGGGGGGTCTTAACTATGGCTACACCTTC.

Comment on this clonotype: At one of its ends the junction is not consistent with the germline gene, which may arise from a read error. The V call is TRBV5-6, the J call TRBJ1-3; D is possibly TRBD1 (5 bases). CDR1 and CDR2 (germline): SGHDT, YYEEEE. This CDR3 spans 15 amino acids. CDR3 nucleotides: TGTGCCAGCAACTTGCGGGGCGAAGCTGGAAACACCATATATTTT. Its translation is CASNLRGEAGNTIYF.

V usage is TRBV11-3 and J usage is TRBJ2-3; D unclear. The V end lost 6 bases, the J end lost 1 base, and 11 bases lay between the germline ends. CDR1 is SGHNT and CDR2 is YENEEA in the germline V gene. This CDR3 spans 14 amino acids. CDR3 bases: TGTGCCAGCAGATTCTCATCCGGCACAGATACGCAGTATTTT. It specifies CASRFSSGTDTQYF.

For this clonotype: A much larger clone is a single base away; this may be a read error. This sequence joins TRBV5-1 and TRBJ2-7; 8 bases are shared with TRBD1. CDR1 is SGHRS, CDR2 YFSETQ, per germline. The CDR3 sequence is 16 residues long. The V segment lost 7 bases and the J segment 4 bases; nucleotides outside the gene matches: 16. The CDR3 sequence: CASVLISGTGSYEQYF. CDR3 DNA: TGCGCCAGCGTACTTATATCCGGGACAGGTTCTTACGAGCAGTACTTC.

Many counts were recorded for this clonotype. The rearrangement links TRBV30 to TRBJ2-7; D possibly corresponds to TRBD1 (5 bases). This CDR3 is built from 11 residues. Germline loops: CDR1 GTSNPN, CDR2 SVGIG (reference sequence). V gave up 3 bases and J gave up 2 bases, with 5 bases separating them. CDR3 amino acids: CAWRGAYEQYF. The DNA of the CDR3 is TGTGCCTGGAGAGGGGCCTACGAGCAGTACTTC.

The chain uses TRBV4-1 and TRBJ1-2, with TRBD1 identical over 7 bases. Germline CDR1 MGHRA, CDR2 YSYEKL. V was clipped by 3 bases and J by 4 bases; unmatched bases: 14. The CDR3 sequence is 17 residues long. The CDR3 loop reads CASSQTGTTDQGYGYTF. The CDR3 coding sequence is TGCGCCAGCAGCCAGACAGGGACGACTGACCAGGGCTATGGCTACACCTTC.

The chain uses TRBV20-1 and TRBJ2-2; the match to TRBD2 covers 10 bases. CDR1 is DFQATT, CDR2 SNEGSKA, per germline (reference sequence). J was trimmed by 2 bases and V by 3 bases; bases with no gene match: 3. The length of the CDR3 is 15 residues. The CDR3 sequence: CSASSGRGNTGELFF. CDR3 in DNA: TGCAGTGCTAGCAGCGGGAGGGGAAACACCGGGGAGCTGTTTTTT.

This clonotype appeared a few times. This may be a read error, as it is one base from a much larger clone. The chain joins TRBV5-5 to TRBJ1-5; D gene unclear. Near its end, the DNA agrees better with TRBJ2-3, so the J call may be wrong. From germline, CDR1 is SGHKS and CDR2 YYEKEE (reference sequence). This CDR3 spans 14 amino acids. The CDR3 bases are TGTGCCAGCAGCTTGGGAACGGAGAATCAGCCCCAGTATTTT. Amino acids: CASSLGTENQPQYF.

The chain links TRBV10-3 to TRBJ2-7; D is perhaps TRBD2 (5 bases). CDR1 is ENHRY, CDR2 SYGVKD, per germline. Trimming took 8 bases from V and 2 from J, leaving 16 bases between them. The length of the CDR3 is 14 residues. The CDR3 sequence: CAIHEQSGTYEQYF. The CDR3 DNA sequence: TGTGCCATCCATGAGCAGAGCGGCACCTACGAGCAGTACTTC.

Concerning this clonotype: Possible read error: a much larger clone is one base away. The CDR3 sequence is CVIRQDTNYGYTF. The CDR3 nucleotides read TGTGTCATCAGGCAGGACACCAACTATGGCTACACCTTC. This chain connects TRBV10-3 to TRBJ1-2; D is perhaps TRBD1 (5 bases). This CDR3 is 13 amino acids long. The germline gives CDR1 ENHRY, CDR2 SYGVKD.

In regard to this clonotype: One end of the junction does not line up with germline, which may come from a read error. The chain recombines TRBV29-1 with TRBJ2-1; unclear D gene. The CDR3 covers 14 residues. Germline CDR1 SQVTM, CDR2 ANQGSEA. The CDR3 reads CSASQPMKDNEQFF. The CDR3 bases are TGCAGCGCCTCTCAGCCGATGAAAGACAATGAGCAATTCTTC.

About this clonotype itself: The junction departs from germline at one end; a sequencing error may be responsible. This chain links TRBV6-5 with TRBJ2-2; D gene uncertain. The CDR3 runs 16 residues. Germline V CDR1 and CDR2: MNHEY, SVGAGI. CDR3 DNA sequence: TGTGCCGGCAGAGGCGTCGGTTATATGAACACCGGGGAGCTGTTTTTT. Translation gives CAGRGVGYMNTGELFF.

About this clonotype: Compared with germline, one end of the junction differs, possibly owing to a read error. The J gene is TRBJ2-5, the V gene TRBV24-1; no firm D call. From germline, CDR1 is KGHDR and CDR2 SFDVKD. The CDR3 contains 12 residues. CDR3 nucleotides: TGTACCACCAGTGATTCACAAGAGACCCAGTACTTC. Translation gives CTTSDSQETQYF.

Details on this clonotype: A much larger clone differs by one base, so this may be a read error. The chain has TRBV20-1 and TRBJ2-5; the D is unclear. Germline lookup yields CDR1 DFQATT and CDR2 SNEGSKA (reference sequence). CDR3 length equals 14 residues. V was clipped by 8 bases and J by 4 bases, with 20 bases between them. CDR3 in amino acids: CSFLFGGVRETQYF. The DNA of the CDR3 is TGCAGTTTCCTTTTTGGTGGGGTGCGAGAGACCCAGTACTTC.

This clonotype was found many times. V and J are TRBV19 and TRBJ2-1; possible D gene TRBD1, 5 bases. The CDR3 is 17 residues long. V shed 3 bases and J shed 3 bases, with 18 bases lying between them. Germline V lookup: CDR1 LNHDA, CDR2 SQIVND (reference sequence). The CDR3, as DNA: TGTGCCAGTAGTATCATGGGCCGAGACAGAAACTACAATGAGCAGTTCTTC. Encoded protein: CASSIMGRDRNYNEQFF.

This clonotype was seen repeatedly, ten times or more. This sequence joins TRBV6-1 and TRBJ1-3; no definite D call. With 0 bases removed from V and 2 bases from J, the gap between germline ends came to 5 bases. The CDR3 has 14 residues. From germline, CDR1 is MNHNS and CDR2 SASEGT. The CDR3 DNA reads as TGTGCCAGCAGTGAAGCCAACCCTGGAAACACCATATATTTT. It yields the protein CASSEANPGNTIYF.

With regard to this clonotype: One end of the junction does not line up with germline, which may come from a read error. The CDR3 DNA reads as TGCAGTGCTAGAGACCGCGGCGCTAGCGGTCCGGCCAAAATCATTCAGTACTTC. This codes for CSARDRGASGPAKIIQYF. J is TRBJ2-4 and V is TRBV20-1, with TRBD2 matching 7 bases. Germline V gene data show CDR1 as DFQATT and CDR2 as SNEGSKA (reference sequence). This CDR3 contains 18 residues.

Worth noting for this clonotype: A junction boundary mismatches the germline segment, possibly from a read error. The chain joins TRBV11-2 to TRBJ2-7, with TRBD1 matching 8 bases. The CDR3 totals 15 residues. CDR1 and CDR2 (germline): SGHAT, FQNNGV. This CDR3 reads CASKSGTGRTYEQYF. In nucleotides, the CDR3 is TGTGCTAGCAAATCAGGGACAGGTAGAACCTACGAGCAGTACTTC.

This clonotype has only one observation. Since no conserved phenylalanine or tryptophan closes the CDR3, a read error is the likely cause. The gene calls are TRBV12-3 or TRBV12-4 and TRBJ1-4; 10 nucleotides line up with TRBD1. The length of the CDR3 is 16 residues. V was pared by 6 bases and J by 5 bases, with 9 bases of the junction left unmatched. The CDR3 protein is CASSRQGATTNEKLFL. The CDR3 bases are TGTGCCAGCAGCAGACAGGGGGCAACGACAAATGAAAAACTGTTTTTG.